This T cell receptor (beta chain) was obtained from a study of cytomegalovirus exposure and HLA in healthy donors. Turning to the study itself: Unique TCRs numbering roughly 80 million, obtained from HLA-typed donors, made up an early data release.

PCR primers comprised 60 Vbeta and 13 Jbeta primers. Sequencing used immunoSEQ multiplex PCR; TCRdb keeps in-frame clones, though not all of them. The sample yields 75,000 to 100,000 clones, less than 85% seen once. This CDR3 is built from 15 residues. V trimming: 3 bases; J trimming: 5 bases; junction bases outside the gene matches: 6. Per the germline V gene, CDR1 is MDHEN and CDR2 is SYDVKM. Notes on this clone: Its target is not known.

Study-wide results and limits: V- and J-gene trimming of TCR beta was linked (in a later analysis) to a missense DCLRE1C variant. With high specificity and sensitivity, the classifier reportedly diagnosed cytomegalovirus status. The authors listed 180 or so TCR beta chains as cytomegalovirus-associated.

The sample consisted of PBMCs. The receptor comes from a male donor in good health and CMV-seronegative. The chain employs TRBV28 and TRBJ2-1, with TRBD2 identical over 8 bases. This CDR3 is CASSFQRGGNNEQFF. The DNA of the CDR3 is TGTGCCAGCAGTTTCCAACGGGGGGGAAACAATGAGCAGTTCTTC.